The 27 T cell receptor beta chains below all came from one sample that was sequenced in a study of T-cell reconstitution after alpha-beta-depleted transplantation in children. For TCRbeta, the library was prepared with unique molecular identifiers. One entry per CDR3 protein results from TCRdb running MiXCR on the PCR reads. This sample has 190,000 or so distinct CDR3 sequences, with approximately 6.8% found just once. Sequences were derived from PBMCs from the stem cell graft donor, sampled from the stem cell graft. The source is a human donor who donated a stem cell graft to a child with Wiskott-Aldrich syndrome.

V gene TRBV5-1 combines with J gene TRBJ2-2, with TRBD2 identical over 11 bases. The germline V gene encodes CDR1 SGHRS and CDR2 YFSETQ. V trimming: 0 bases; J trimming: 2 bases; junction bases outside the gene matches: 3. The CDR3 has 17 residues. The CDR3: CASSLVLAGGNTGELFF. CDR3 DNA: TGCGCCAGCAGCTTGGTTCTAGCGGGGGGAAACACCGGGGAGCTGTTTTTT.

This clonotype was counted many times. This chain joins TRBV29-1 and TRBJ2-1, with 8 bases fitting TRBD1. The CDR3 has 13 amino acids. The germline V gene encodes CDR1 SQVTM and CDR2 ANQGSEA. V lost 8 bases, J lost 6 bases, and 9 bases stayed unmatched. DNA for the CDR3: TGCAGCTCGTGGACAGGGATCGGCAATGAGCAGTTCTTC. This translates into CSSWTGIGNEQFF.

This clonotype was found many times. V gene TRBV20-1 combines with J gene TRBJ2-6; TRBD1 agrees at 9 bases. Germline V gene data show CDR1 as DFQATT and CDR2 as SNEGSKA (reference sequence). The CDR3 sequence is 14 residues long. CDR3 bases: TGCAGCGGACAGGGGAAGAGCGGGGCCAACGTCCTGACTTTC. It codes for CSGQGKSGANVLTF.

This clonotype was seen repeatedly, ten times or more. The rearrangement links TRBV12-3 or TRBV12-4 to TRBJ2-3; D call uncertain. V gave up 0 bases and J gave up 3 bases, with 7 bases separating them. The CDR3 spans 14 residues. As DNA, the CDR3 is TGTGCCAGCAGTTTAGCGGCCGGGACAGATACGCAGTATTTT. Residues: CASSLAAGTDTQYF.

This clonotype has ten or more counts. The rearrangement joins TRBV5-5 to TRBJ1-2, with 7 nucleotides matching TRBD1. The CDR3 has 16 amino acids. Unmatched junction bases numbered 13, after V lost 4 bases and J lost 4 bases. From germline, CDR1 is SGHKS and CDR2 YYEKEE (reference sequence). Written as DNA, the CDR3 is TGTGCCAGCAGCCGAGTTATAGCGGACAGGCTCTATGGCTACACCTTC. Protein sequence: CASSRVIADRLYGYTF.

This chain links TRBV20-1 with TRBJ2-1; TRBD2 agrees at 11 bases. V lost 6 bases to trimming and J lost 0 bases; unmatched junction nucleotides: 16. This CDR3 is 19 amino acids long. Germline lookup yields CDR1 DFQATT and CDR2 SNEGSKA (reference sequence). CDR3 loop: CSARPLLAGVYLSYNEQFF. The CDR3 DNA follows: TGCAGTGCCCGGCCCCTACTAGCGGGGGTCTACCTCTCCTACAATGAGCAGTTCTTC.

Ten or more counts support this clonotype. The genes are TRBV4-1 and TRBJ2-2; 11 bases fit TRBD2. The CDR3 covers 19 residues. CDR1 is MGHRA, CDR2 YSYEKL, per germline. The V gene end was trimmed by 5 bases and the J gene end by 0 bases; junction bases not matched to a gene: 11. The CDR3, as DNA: TGCGCCAGCAGCGCAAGGGCACTAGCGGGGGCAACGAACACCGGGGAGCTGTTTTTT. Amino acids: CASSARALAGATNTGELFF.

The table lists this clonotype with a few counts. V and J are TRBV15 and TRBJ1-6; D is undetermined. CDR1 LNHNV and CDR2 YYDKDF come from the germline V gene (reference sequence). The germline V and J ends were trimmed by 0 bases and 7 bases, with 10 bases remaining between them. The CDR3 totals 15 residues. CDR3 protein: CATSREAVGNSPLHF. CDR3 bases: TGTGCCACCAGCAGAGAGGCAGTTGGGAATTCACCCCTCCACTTT.

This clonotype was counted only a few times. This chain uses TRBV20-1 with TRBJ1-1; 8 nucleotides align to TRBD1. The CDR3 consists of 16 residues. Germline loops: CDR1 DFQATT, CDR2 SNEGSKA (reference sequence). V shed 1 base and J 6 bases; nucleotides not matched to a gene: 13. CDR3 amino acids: CSARAPRTGLSPEAFF. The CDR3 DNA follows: TGCAGTGCTAGAGCTCCTCGGACAGGGCTTTCTCCTGAAGCTTTCTTT.

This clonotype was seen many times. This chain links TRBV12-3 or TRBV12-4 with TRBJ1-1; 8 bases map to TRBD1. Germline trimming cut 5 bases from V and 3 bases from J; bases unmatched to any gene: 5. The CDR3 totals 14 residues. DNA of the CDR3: TGTGCCAGCAGTCCACAGGGGGAGTACACTGAAGCTTTCTTT. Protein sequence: CASSPQGEYTEAFF.

This CDR3 reads CSVTGLRETQYF. CDR3 nucleotide sequence: TGCAGCGTAACAGGATTACGAGAGACCCAGTACTTC. V gene TRBV29-1 combines with J gene TRBJ2-5; possible D gene TRBD1, 5 bases. The CDR3 is 12 residues long. Germline values: CDR1 SQVTM, CDR2 ANQGSEA. The germline V and J ends were trimmed by 6 bases and 4 bases, with 12 bases remaining between them.

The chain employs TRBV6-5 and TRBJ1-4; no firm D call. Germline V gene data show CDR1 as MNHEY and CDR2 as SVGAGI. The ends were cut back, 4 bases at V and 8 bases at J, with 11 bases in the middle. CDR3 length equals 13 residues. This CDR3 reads CASSSRLGEKLFF. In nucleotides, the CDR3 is TGTGCCAGCAGTTCCAGACTCGGGGAAAAACTGTTTTTT.

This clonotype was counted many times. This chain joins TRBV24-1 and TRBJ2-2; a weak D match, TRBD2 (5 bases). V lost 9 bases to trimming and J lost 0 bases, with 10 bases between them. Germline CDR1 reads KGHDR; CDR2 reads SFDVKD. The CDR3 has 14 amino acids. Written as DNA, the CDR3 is TGTGCCACCCGAGGGTTATCGAACACCGGGGAGCTGTTTTTT. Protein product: CATRGLSNTGELFF.

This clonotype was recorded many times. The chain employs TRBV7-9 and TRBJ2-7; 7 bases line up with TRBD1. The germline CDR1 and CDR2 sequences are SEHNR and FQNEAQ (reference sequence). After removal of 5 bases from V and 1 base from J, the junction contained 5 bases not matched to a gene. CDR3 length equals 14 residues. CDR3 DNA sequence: TGTGCCAGCAGCCCGCCGGGACAGTCCTACGAGCAGTACTTC. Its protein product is CASSPPGQSYEQYF.

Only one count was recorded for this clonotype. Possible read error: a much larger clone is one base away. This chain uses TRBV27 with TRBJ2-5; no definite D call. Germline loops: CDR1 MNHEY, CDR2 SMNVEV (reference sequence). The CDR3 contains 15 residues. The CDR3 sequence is CASCLVLNSGETQYF. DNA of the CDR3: TGTGCCAGCTGTTTAGTCCTGAATAGTGGGGAGACCCAGTACTTC.

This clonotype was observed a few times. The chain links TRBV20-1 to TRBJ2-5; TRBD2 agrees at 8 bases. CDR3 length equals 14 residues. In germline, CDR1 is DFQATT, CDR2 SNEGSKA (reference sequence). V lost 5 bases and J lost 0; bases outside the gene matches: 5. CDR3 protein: CSAEERGNQETQYF. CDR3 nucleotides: TGCAGTGCTGAGGAGCGGGGGAACCAAGAGACCCAGTACTTC.

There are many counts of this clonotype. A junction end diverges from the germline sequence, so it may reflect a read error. Here the CDR3 DNA reads TGCAGTGCTAGGGGCGGGGTAGCGGGAGGCTTC. As protein: CSARGGVAGGF. The V call is TRBV20-1, the J call TRBJ2-7, with TRBD2 matching 10 bases. In germline, CDR1 is DFQATT, CDR2 SNEGSKA (reference sequence). The length of the CDR3 is 11 residues.

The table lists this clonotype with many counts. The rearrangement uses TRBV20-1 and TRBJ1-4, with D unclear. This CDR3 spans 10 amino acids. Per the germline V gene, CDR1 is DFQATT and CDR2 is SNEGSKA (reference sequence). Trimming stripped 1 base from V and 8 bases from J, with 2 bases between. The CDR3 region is CSARGEKLFF. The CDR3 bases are TGCAGTGCTAGAGGGGAAAAACTGTTTTTT.

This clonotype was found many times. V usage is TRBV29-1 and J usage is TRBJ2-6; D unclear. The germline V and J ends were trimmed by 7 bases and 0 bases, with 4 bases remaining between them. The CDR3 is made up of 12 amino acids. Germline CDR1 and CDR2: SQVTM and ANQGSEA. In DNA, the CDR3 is TGCAGCGCAAGCTCTGGGGCCAACGTCCTGACTTTC. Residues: CSASSGANVLTF. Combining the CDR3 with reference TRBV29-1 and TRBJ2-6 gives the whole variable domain SAVISQKPSRDICQRGTSLTIQCQVDSQVTMMFWYRQQPGQSLTLIATANQGSEATYESGFVIDKFPISRPNLTFSTLTVSNMSPEDSSIYLCSASSGANVLTFGAGSRLTVL.

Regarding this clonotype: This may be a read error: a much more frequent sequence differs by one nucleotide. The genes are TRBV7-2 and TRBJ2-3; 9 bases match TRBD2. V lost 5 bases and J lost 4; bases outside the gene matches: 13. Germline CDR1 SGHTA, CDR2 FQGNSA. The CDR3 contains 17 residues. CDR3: CASSPGLAVTSADTQYF. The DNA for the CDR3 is TGTGCCAGCAGCCCGGGACTAGCAGTTACTAGCGCAGATACGCAGTATTTT.

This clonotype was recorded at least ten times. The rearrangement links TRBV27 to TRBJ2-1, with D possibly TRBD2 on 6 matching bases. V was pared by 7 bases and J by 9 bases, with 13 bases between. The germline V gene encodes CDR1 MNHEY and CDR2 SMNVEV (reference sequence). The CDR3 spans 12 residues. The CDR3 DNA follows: TGTGCCAGCACCATAGTGGGGGGTGAGCAGTTCTTC. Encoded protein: CASTIVGGEQFF.

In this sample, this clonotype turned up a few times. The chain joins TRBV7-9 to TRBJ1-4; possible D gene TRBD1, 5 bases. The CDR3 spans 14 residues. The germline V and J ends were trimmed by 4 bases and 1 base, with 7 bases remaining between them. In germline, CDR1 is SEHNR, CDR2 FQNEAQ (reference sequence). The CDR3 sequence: CASSSQGTNEKLFF. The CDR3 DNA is TGTGCCAGCAGCTCCCAGGGAACTAATGAAAAACTGTTTTTT.

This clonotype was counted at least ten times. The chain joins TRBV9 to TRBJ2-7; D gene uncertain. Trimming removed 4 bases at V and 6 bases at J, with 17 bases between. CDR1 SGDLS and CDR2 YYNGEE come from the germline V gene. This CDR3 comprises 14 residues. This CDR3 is CASSPLSAPVEQYF. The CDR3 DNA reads TGTGCCAGCAGCCCCCTCTCAGCTCCGGTCGAGCAGTACTTC.

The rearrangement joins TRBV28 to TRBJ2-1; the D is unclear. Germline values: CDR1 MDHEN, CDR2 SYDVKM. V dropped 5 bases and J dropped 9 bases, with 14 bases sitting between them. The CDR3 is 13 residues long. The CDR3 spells CASSPTYRGEQFF. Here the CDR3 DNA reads TGTGCCAGCAGTCCCACCTACAGAGGTGAGCAGTTCTTC.

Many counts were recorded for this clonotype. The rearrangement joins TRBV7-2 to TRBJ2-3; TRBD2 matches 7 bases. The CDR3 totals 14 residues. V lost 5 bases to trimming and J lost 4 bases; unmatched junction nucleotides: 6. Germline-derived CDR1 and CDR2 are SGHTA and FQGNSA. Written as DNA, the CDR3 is TGTGCCAGCAGCGAGAGACTAGCTTCAGATACGCAGTATTTT. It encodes CASSERLASDTQYF.

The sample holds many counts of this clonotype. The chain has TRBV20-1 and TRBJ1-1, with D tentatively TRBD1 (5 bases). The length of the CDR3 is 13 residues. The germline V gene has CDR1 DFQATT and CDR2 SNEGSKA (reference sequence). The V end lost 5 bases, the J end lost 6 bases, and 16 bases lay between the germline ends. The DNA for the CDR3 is TGCAGTGCTGGGATTCACCGGGACCCTGAAGCTTTCTTT. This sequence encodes CSAGIHRDPEAFF.

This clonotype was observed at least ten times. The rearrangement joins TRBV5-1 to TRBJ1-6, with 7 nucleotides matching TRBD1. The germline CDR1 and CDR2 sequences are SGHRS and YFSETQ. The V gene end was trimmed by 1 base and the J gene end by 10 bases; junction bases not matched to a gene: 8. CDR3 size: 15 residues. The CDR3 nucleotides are TGCGCCAGCAGCTTGCCGGCAGGGGGAAGCTCACCCCTCCACTTT. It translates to CASSLPAGGSSPLHF.